This T cell receptor beta chain comes out of a study of blood T cells in healthy people across ages. CDR1 and CDR2 from the germline V gene are SGHDT and YYEEEE. This CDR3 region has 15 residues. A second PCR of roughly 7 to 11 cycles used a sample-barcoded 5' primer and a J-beta primer mix. TCRdb processed the 5' RACE reads anew with MiXCR; each CDR3 protein has one entry. The table records 800,000 to 950,000 distinct CDR3 sequences, roughly 29% of them present only once. The table lists this clonotype with a count of one. This may arise from a read error, as a much more abundant clone is one base away. This sample also appeared in a second study, on T cells of mothers and their children.

The rearrangement joins TRBV5-6 to TRBJ2-6; D is uncertain. The sequenced sample consisted of blood. This clonotype originated in a woman in her forties in good health. The CDR3 loop reads CACSLWRSGANVLTF. As DNA, the CDR3 is TGTGCCTGCAGCTTGTGGCGCTCTGGGGCCAACGTCCTGACTTTC.